This record concerns one T cell receptor (beta chain) sequence. This specimen comes from a study of T cell clonotyping in hematopoietic cell transplantation. Only in-frame clones appear in the TCRdb table, and some are missing; sequencing was by immunoSEQ multiplex PCR. The sample has 35,000 to 45,000 clones, around 94% seen once; the top ten hold about 0.86%. This TCR was sampled from a woman aged 45 to 65 in good health. Some clones in this sample may be carry-over from other donors' samples. Sequencing was performed on peripheral blood mononuclear cells.

The CDR3 DNA reads as TGTGCCAGCAGCTTGGAGGAGGGAGGAACTGAAGCTTTCTTT. It is translated as CASSLEEGGTEAFF. The rearrangement links TRBV5-8 to TRBJ1-1, with no clear D. CDR1 is SGHTS, CDR2 YDEGEE, per germline. The ends were cut back, 0 bases at V and 5 bases at J, with 11 bases in the middle. The CDR3 has 14 residues. The full variable domain, rest sourced from reference TRBV5-8 and TRBJ1-1, is EAGVTQSPTHLIKTRGQQATLRCSPISGHTSVYWYQQALGLGLQFLLWYDEGEERNRGNFPPRFSGRQFPNYSSELNVNALELEDSALYLCASSLEEGGTEAFFGQGTRLTVV.